The table lists the clone carrying this TCR beta chain with many counts. The antigen remains unidentified. This CDR3 has 15 residues. Trimming shortened V by 3 bases and J by 7 bases, and 15 bases separated the two germline ends. Researchers amplified the TCR beta CDR3 regions from RNA transcripts. The TCR CDR3 was amplified in a first-round RT-PCR using the HTBI primer set. TCRdb independently ran MiXCR on the multiplex PCR reads; one entry per CDR3 protein. The sample records some 360,000 distinct CDR3 sequences, around 14% being singletons. The sample belongs to a study of T cells in Graves' hyperthyroidism and ophthalmopathy. Using about 10 ml of fresh peripheral blood, PBMCs were prepared. General study points: Clonotypes that were expanded in thyroid above 0.001 mostly appeared in blood too. Median prediction lead before ophthalmopathy onset was around 7 months with the model.

The V and J genes are TRBV12-3 or TRBV12-4 and TRBJ2-2; possibly TRBD1 for D (5 bases). The TCR originated in an older woman with Graves' hyperthyroidism. Sequencing was carried out using blood. CDR3 coding DNA: TGTGCCAGCAGTTTGAATTCAGTTAGGGGCGGGGAGCTGTTTTTT. This translates into CASSLNSVRGGELFF.